The 28 T cell receptor beta chains reported below all come from one sample, sequenced in a study of T cells in Graves' hyperthyroidism and ophthalmopathy. TCR beta CDR3 regions were amplified from RNA transcripts. With the HTBI primer set, the TCR CDR3 went through a first round of RT-PCR. TCRdb called the multiplex PCR reads again in MiXCR, with one record for every CDR3 protein. The table has more than 550,000 distinct CDR3 sequences, roughly 45% seen once; the top ten hold less than 9.5%. The sample taken for sequencing was peripheral blood or thyroid tissue (not recorded which). The receptors were sampled from an adult man with Graves' disease, either hyperthyroidism or ophthalmopathy (not recorded which).

The chain combines TRBV9 with TRBJ1-4; 7 bases map to TRBD1. CDR1 and CDR2 from the germline V gene are SGDLS and YYNGEE. J gave up 5 bases and V 4 bases, and 8 bases lay outside the gene matches. The CDR3 is 15 amino acids. The CDR3 sequence is CASSQEDRPNEKLFF. For the CDR3, the DNA is TGTGCCAGCAGCCAAGAGGACAGGCCGAATGAAAAACTGTTTTTT.

This clonotype was detected many times. The V gene is TRBV24-1, the J gene TRBJ2-7; D remains unclear. The CDR3 runs 13 residues. Germline V lookup: CDR1 KGHDR, CDR2 SFDVKD. V was clipped by 11 bases and J by 2 bases, with 15 bases between them. CDR3 loop: CAIAQAPTYEQYF. Here the CDR3 DNA reads TGTGCCATCGCCCAAGCGCCTACCTACGAGCAGTACTTC.

V usage is TRBV24-1 and J usage is TRBJ2-6; D remains unclear. CDR1 KGHDR and CDR2 SFDVKD come from the germline V gene. Between the trimmed V and J ends, which lost 6 bases and 5 bases, there was a span of 1 base. The CDR3 extends over 11 amino acids. CDR3 sequence: CATSRANVLTF. In nucleotides, the CDR3 is TGTGCCACCAGTCGGGCCAACGTCCTGACTTTC.

This chain connects TRBV11-3 to TRBJ1-1; D is perhaps TRBD1 (6 bases). V was pared by 2 bases and J by 3 bases, with 13 bases between. CDR3 length: 15 amino acids. Germline assignment: CDR1 SGHNT and CDR2 YENEEA. The CDR3 reads CASSLTGIGDTEAFF. The CDR3 DNA follows: TGTGCCAGCAGCTTAACAGGGATTGGGGACACTGAAGCTTTCTTT.

This clonotype appeared many times. This chain joins TRBV7-3 and TRBJ2-5; TRBD2 might be the D (6 bases). CDR1 and CDR2 (germline): SGHTA, FQGTGA. The CDR3 is 14 residues long. The ends were cut back, 5 bases at V and 4 bases at J, with 14 bases in the middle. The CDR3 DNA reads TGTGCCAGCAGCCCCCCCGGGGGAGGAGAGACCCAGTACTTC. Translation gives CASSPPGGGETQYF.

This clonotype has a single count. This may stem from a read error, because a much larger clone lies one nucleotide away. This chain joins TRBV24-1 and TRBJ1-5; D unclear. Looked up from germline, CDR1 is KGHDR and CDR2 is SFDVKD. This CDR3 has 11 residues. The V and J ends lost 12 bases and 0 bases respectively, with 5 bases between them. This CDR3 reads CAGSSNQPQHF. DNA of the CDR3: TGTGCCGGCAGTAGCAATCAGCCCCAGCATTTT.

Concerning this clonotype: Sequence at one end of the junction differs from germline and may be a read error. The chain recombines TRBV10-3 with TRBJ1-2, with unresolved D. Germline V gives CDR1 ENHRY, CDR2 SYGVKD. CDR3 length equals 13 residues. As DNA, the CDR3 is TGTGCCAGCAGTTCTACTTTCCGGTCTGGCTACACCTTC. This encodes CASSSTFRSGYTF.

With respect to this clonotype: This may come from a read error, since a much larger clone is one base off. V usage is TRBV10-3 and J usage is TRBJ1-1; D is possibly TRBD1 (6 bases). The CDR3 extends over 13 amino acids. Germline V gene lookup returns CDR1 ENHRY and CDR2 SYGVKD. V lost 7 bases, J lost 5 bases, and 14 bases lay in between. CDR3 sequence reads: CAINRGARTEAFF. The CDR3 bases are TGTGCCATCAACCGGGGGGCTCGGACTGAAGCTTTCTTT.

With regard to this clonotype: This likely reflects a read error, since a far larger clone is one base away. This chain joins TRBV7-8 and TRBJ1-2; 9 bases line up with TRBD1. The germline V gene has CDR1 SGHVS and CDR2 FQNEAQ. Trimming cost V 7 bases and J 6 bases; bases outside gene matches: 6. The CDR3 runs to 13 residues. This chain's CDR3 is CASIPGQGDGYTF. CDR3 coding DNA: TGTGCCAGCATCCCGGGACAGGGTGATGGCTACACCTTC. Drawing the rest from reference TRBV7-8 and TRBJ1-2, the complete variable domain is GAGVSQSPRYKVAKRGQDVALRCDPISGHVSLFWYQQALGQGPEFLTYFQNEAQLDKSGLPSDRFFAERPEGSVSTLKIQRTQQEDSAVYLCASIPGQGDGYTFGSGTRLTVV.

The J gene is TRBJ2-7, the V gene TRBV7-2; D might be TRBD2 (5 bases). This CDR3 has 16 amino acids. Germline values: CDR1 SGHTA, CDR2 FQGNSA. V was cut by 5 bases and J by 0 bases, with 17 bases left in between. CDR3 DNA: TGTGCCAGCAGCCAAGGCGGGCAGGCCCGCTCCTACGAGCAGTACTTC. The encoded protein is CASSQGGQARSYEQYF. The whole variable domain, remainder taken from reference TRBV7-2 and TRBJ2-7, is GAGVSQSPSNKVTEKGKDVELRCDPISGHTALYWYRQSLGQGLEFLIYFQGNSAPDKSGLPSDRFSAERTGGSVSTLTIQRTQQEDSAVYLCASSQGGQARSYEQYFGPGTRLTVT.

V and J are TRBV7-9 and TRBJ1-2; D perhaps matches TRBD1 (5 bases). V was clipped by 5 bases and J by 4 bases, with 20 bases between them. The V gene's germline CDR1 is SEHNR and CDR2 FQNEAQ (reference sequence). The CDR3 contains 16 residues. The CDR3 region is CASSPWDGGGVYGYTF. In nucleotides, the CDR3 is TGTGCCAGCAGCCCCTGGGACGGCGGAGGGGTCTATGGCTACACCTTC.

The J gene is TRBJ2-2, the V gene TRBV7-9; D might be TRBD2 (6 bases). The germline V and J ends were trimmed by 6 bases and 5 bases, with 10 bases remaining between them. The germline gives CDR1 SEHNR, CDR2 FQNEAQ (reference sequence). The CDR3 loop spans 13 amino acids. The DNA of the CDR3 is TGTGCCAGCAGTTCGCGGGGAACCGGGGAGCTGTTTTTT. Its protein is CASSSRGTGELFF. Supplemented by reference TRBV7-9 and TRBJ2-2, the full variable domain reads DTGVSQNPRHKITKRGQNVTFRCDPISEHNRLYWYRQTLGQGPEFLTYFQNEAQLEKSRLLSDRFSAERPKGSFSTLEIQRTEQGDSAMYLCASSSRGTGELFFGEGSRLTVL.

The chain recombines TRBV2 with TRBJ2-7; D possibly corresponds to TRBD2 (5 bases). V was cut by 6 bases and J by 9 bases, with 12 bases left in between. CDR3 length equals 11 residues. The germline V gene has CDR1 SNHLY and CDR2 FYNNEI. The CDR3 spells CASRGVGWQYF. CDR3 bases: TGTGCCAGCAGGGGAGTGGGGTGGCAGTACTTC. The full variable domain, completed using reference TRBV2 and TRBJ2-7, is EPEVTQTPSHQVTQMGQEVILRCVPISNHLYFYWYRQILGQKVEFLVSFYNNEISEKSEIFDDQFSVERPDGSNFTLKIRSTKLEDSAMYFCASRGVGWQYFGPGTRLTVT.

This clonotype has a handful of counts. V and J are TRBV9 and TRBJ1-3; D remains unclear. Germline CDR1 SGDLS, CDR2 YYNGEE. V dropped 7 bases and J dropped 6 bases, with 14 bases sitting between them. This CDR3 contains 13 residues. The CDR3 protein is CASAGLGENTIYF. CDR3 in DNA: TGTGCCAGCGCGGGTCTTGGCGAAAACACCATATATTTT.

Comment on this clonotype: A read error may explain this, as a much larger clone is one base away. The chain employs TRBV7-9 and TRBJ2-7; D remains ambiguous. Germline CDR1 and CDR2: SEHNR and FQNEAQ (reference sequence). V was pared by 5 bases and J by 3 bases, with 8 bases between. The length of the CDR3 is 12 residues. The CDR3 DNA follows: TGTGCCAGCAGCCAATTCGACTACGAGCAGTACTTC. Translating gives CASSQFDYEQYF.

The genes are TRBV5-1 and TRBJ2-2, with 11 bases that match TRBD2. The CDR3 runs 15 residues. The trim removed 4 bases at V and 6 bases at J, leaving 5 bases unmatched. Per the germline V gene, CDR1 is SGHRS and CDR2 is YFSETQ. The DNA for the CDR3 is TGCGCCAGCAGCGGGGGACTAGCGGCCGCCGGGGAGCTGTTTTTT. This sequence encodes CASSGGLAAAGELFF.

V is TRBV7-3 and J is TRBJ1-6; D is unclear. V was cut by 1 base and J by 11 bases, with 6 bases left in between. Looked up from germline, CDR1 is SGHTA and CDR2 is FQGTGA. This CDR3 comprises 12 residues. The CDR3 DNA is TGTGCCAGCAGCTTAAGGGAGGCACCCCTCCACTTT. This sequence encodes CASSLREAPLHF.

This clonotype was observed a few times. This rearrangement joins TRBV7-9 to TRBJ1-1; the D gene is possibly TRBD1 (5 bases). Germline V gene sequence: CDR1 SEHNR, CDR2 FQNEAQ (reference sequence). The V end lost 3 bases, the J end lost 1 base, and 12 bases lay between the germline ends. CDR3 length: 15 amino acids. In DNA, the CDR3 is TGTGCCAGCAGCTTGGGTGGGGGTTCGAACACTGAAGCTTTCTTT. Translation gives CASSLGGGSNTEAFF. The full variable domain, rest sourced from reference TRBV7-9 and TRBJ1-1, is DTGVSQNPRHKITKRGQNVTFRCDPISEHNRLYWYRQTLGQGPEFLTYFQNEAQLEKSRLLSDRFSAERPKGSFSTLEIQRTEQGDSAMYLCASSLGGGSNTEAFFGQGTRLTVV.

V and J are TRBV10-3 and TRBJ1-1; D might be TRBD1 (5 bases). V shed 6 bases and J shed 5 bases, with 16 bases lying between them. The CDR3 length is 14 residues. CDR1 and CDR2 from the germline V gene are ENHRY and SYGVKD. CDR3 DNA: TGTGCCATCAGGACTGACAGCGAGGTAACTGAAGCTTTCTTT. This gives the protein CAIRTDSEVTEAFF.

This clonotype was detected many times. This chain links TRBV15 with TRBJ2-2; D unclear. Germline V gene lookup returns CDR1 LNHNV and CDR2 YYDKDF (reference sequence). This CDR3 spans 14 amino acids. Trimming took off 1 base at V and 1 base at J, with 4 bases between the two ends. The CDR3 nucleotides read TGTGCCACCAGCAGAGGCGGGAACACCGGGGAGCTGTTTTTT. Amino acids: CATSRGGNTGELFF. The variable domain in full, with the rest retrieved from reference TRBV15 and TRBJ2-2, is DAMVIQNPRYQVTQFGKPVTLSCSQTLNHNVMYWYQQKSSQAPKLLFHYYDKDFNNEADTPDNFQSRRPNTSFCFLDIRSPGLGDTAMYLCATSRGGNTGELFFGEGSRLTVL.

The genes are TRBV20-1 and TRBJ1-4; D is unclear. There are 14 residues in the CDR3. CDR1 and CDR2 from the germline V gene are DFQATT and SNEGSKA (reference sequence). V was shortened by 1 base and J by 3 bases, with 9 bases between the two germline ends. Here the CDR3 DNA reads TGCAGTGCTAGAGGAGCTCCAGCTAATGAAAAACTGTTTTTT. The encoded protein is CSARGAPANEKLFF.

CDR3 residues: CRTKETQYF. The DNA for the CDR3 is TGCAGGACAAAAGAGACCCAGTACTTC. The gene calls are TRBV20-1 and TRBJ2-5; D is unclear. The germline V gene has CDR1 DFQATT and CDR2 SNEGSKA (reference sequence). The length of the CDR3 is 9 residues.

Only a few counts were recorded for this clonotype. The chain carries TRBV5-1 and TRBJ1-5; 8 positions match TRBD1. Trimming cost V 0 bases and J 2 bases; bases outside gene matches: 4. CDR1 SGHRS and CDR2 YFSETQ come from the germline V gene. This CDR3 has 16 residues. The CDR3 region is CASSLEPTGGNQPQHF. DNA for the CDR3: TGCGCCAGCAGCTTGGAACCGACAGGGGGCAATCAGCCCCAGCATTTT.

V usage is TRBV25-1 and J usage is TRBJ1-4; D perhaps matches TRBD1 (5 bases). The CDR3 runs 16 residues. Germline lookup yields CDR1 MGHDK and CDR2 SYGVNS. V was cut by 6 bases and J by 0 bases, with 14 bases left in between. Here the CDR3 reads CASSHGDWTTNEKLFF. The CDR3 region has the DNA TGTGCCAGCAGCCATGGGGACTGGACAACTAATGAAAAACTGTTTTTT.

This sequence joins TRBV7-4 and TRBJ1-4, with D unclear. Germline V CDR1 and CDR2: SGHVT, SQSDAQ. CDR3 length: 16 amino acids. With 5 bases removed from V and 6 bases from J, the gap between germline ends came to 19 bases. For the CDR3, the DNA is TGTGCCAGCAGCGCCAGTGCAGCCTTGTCCTATGAAAAACTGTTTTTT. It translates to CASSASAALSYEKLFF.

This clonotype was recorded only once. The gene calls are TRBV7-9 and TRBJ2-5; a possible D gene is TRBD1 (6 bases). The CDR3 has 13 amino acids. V was pared by 4 bases and J by 7 bases, with 13 bases between. CDR1 and CDR2 (germline): SEHNR, FQNEAQ (reference sequence). Written as DNA, the CDR3 is TGTGCCAGCAGCTCAAAAACGACAGGGACCCAGTACTTC. Encoded protein: CASSSKTTGTQYF.

Here the CDR3 reads CASTQGGNTEAFF. The CDR3 DNA sequence: TGTGCCAGCACCCAAGGGGGGAACACTGAAGCTTTCTTT. The V call is TRBV7-6, the J call TRBJ1-1, with D possibly TRBD1 on 6 matching bases. This CDR3 comprises 13 residues. Germline CDR1 and CDR2: SGHVS and FNYEAQ. Trimming removed 7 bases at V and 1 base at J, with 10 bases between.

About this clonotype: With a much larger clone just one base away, this may be a read error. V is TRBV2 and J is TRBJ1-6, with TRBD1 matching over 7 bases. Germline V CDR1 and CDR2: SNHLY, FYNNEI. The CDR3 is 14 residues long. The CDR3 loop is CASHPTGDNSPPHF. CDR3 coding DNA: TGTGCCAGTCATCCTACAGGGGATAATTCACCCCCCCACTTT.